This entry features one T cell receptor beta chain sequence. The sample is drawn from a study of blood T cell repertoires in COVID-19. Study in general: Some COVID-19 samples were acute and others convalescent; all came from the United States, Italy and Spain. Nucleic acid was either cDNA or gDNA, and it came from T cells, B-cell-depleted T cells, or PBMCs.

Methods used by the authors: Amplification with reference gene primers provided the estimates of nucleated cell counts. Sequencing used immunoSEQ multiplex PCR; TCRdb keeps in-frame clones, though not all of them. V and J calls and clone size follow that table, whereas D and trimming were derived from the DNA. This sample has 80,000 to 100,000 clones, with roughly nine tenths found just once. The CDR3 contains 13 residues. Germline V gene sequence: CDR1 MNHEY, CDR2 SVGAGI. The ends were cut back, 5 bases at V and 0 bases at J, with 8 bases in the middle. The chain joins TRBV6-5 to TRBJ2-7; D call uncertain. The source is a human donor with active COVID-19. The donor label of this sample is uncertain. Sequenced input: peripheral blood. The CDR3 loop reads CASSPVRSYEQYF. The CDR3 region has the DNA TGTGCCAGCAGTCCGGTCCGCTCCTACGAGCAGTACTTC.